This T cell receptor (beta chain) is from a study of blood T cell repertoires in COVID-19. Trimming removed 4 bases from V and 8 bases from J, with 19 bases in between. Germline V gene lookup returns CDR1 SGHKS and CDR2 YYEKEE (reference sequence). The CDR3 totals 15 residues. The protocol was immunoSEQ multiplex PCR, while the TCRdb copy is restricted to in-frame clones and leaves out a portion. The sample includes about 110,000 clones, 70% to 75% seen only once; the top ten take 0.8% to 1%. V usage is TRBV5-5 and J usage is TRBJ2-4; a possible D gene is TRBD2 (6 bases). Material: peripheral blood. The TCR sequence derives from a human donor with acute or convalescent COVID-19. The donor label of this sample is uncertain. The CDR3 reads CASSQASRGNDIQYF. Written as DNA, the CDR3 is TGTGCCAGCAGCCAAGCGAGTCGGGGGAATGACATTCAGTACTTC. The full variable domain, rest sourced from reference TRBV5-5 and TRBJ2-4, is DAGVTQSPTHLIKTRGQQVTLRCSPISGHKSVSWYQQVLGQGPQFIFQYYEKEERGRGNFPDRFSARQFPNYSSELNVNALLLGDSALYLCASSQASRGNDIQYFGAGTRLSVL.